One sample yielded the 16 T cell receptor beta chains listed below, sequenced in a study of regulatory T cells. Amplification used 52 TRBV primers and 13 TRBJ primers. Using immunoSEQ multiplex PCR, the repertoire was profiled, and TCRdb retains in-frame clones only, with some absent. The sample consists of tens of thousands of clones, 93% of them appearing once. Study-level results: Hydrophobic residues at CDR3 positions 6 and 7 were enriched in conventional CD4+ T cells of CD3G-deficient patients.

No antigen has been identified for these receptors. Sequences were obtained from conventional CD4+ T cells sorted from blood. The origin of the receptors is a child aged 2 to 10 with CD3G deficiency.

The rearrangement links TRBV28 to TRBJ2-2, with 7 bases identical to TRBD2. Trimming cost V 5 bases and J 3 bases; bases outside gene matches: 6. Germline CDR1 MDHEN, CDR2 SYDVKM. The CDR3 consists of 15 residues. The CDR3 region has the DNA TGTGCCAGCAGTCGGGGACTAACCTACACCGGGGAGCTGTTTTTT. Translating it yields CASSRGLTYTGELFF. The variable domain in full, completed from reference TRBV28 and TRBJ2-2, reads DVKVTQSSRYLVKRTGEKVFLECVQDMDHENMFWYRQDPGLGLRLIYFSYDVKMKEKGDIPEGYSVSREKKERFSLILESASTNQTSMYLCASSRGLTYTGELFFGEGSRLTVL.

The CDR3 bases are TGTGCCAGCAGCCCAAACCAGGCAAATCCCTACGAGCAGTACTTC. Encoded protein: CASSPNQANPYEQYF. This sequence joins TRBV6-1 and TRBJ2-7; D is unresolved. Germline loops: CDR1 MNHNS, CDR2 SASEGT. CDR3 length: 15 residues. The ends were cut back, 6 bases at V and 2 bases at J, with 17 bases in the middle.

The chain joins TRBV6-1 to TRBJ2-3; 7 bases agree with TRBD2. Germline trimming cut 3 bases from V and 7 bases from J; bases unmatched to any gene: 13. Per the germline V gene, CDR1 is MNHNS and CDR2 is SASEGT. The CDR3 sequence is 16 residues long. The CDR3 loop reads CASSERIAGAPNTQYF. The CDR3 DNA reads TGTGCCAGCAGTGAGAGAATAGCGGGCGCCCCAAATACGCAGTATTTT.

The chain is built from TRBV28 and TRBJ2-7; the match to TRBD1 covers 12 bases. Losses at the gene ends were 8 bases for V and 7 bases for J; bases not matched to a gene: 12. The CDR3 totals 15 residues. Germline V gives CDR1 MDHEN, CDR2 SYDVKM. CDR3 sequence: CASLSGGQGAREQYF. The DNA for the CDR3 is TGTGCCAGCCTCTCGGGGGGACAGGGGGCGAGAGAGCAGTACTTC.

The rearrangement links TRBV4-1 to TRBJ1-2, with unresolved D. V was cut by 0 bases and J by 6 bases, with 20 bases left in between. The CDR3 contains 17 residues. Germline values: CDR1 MGHRA, CDR2 YSYEKL. Here the CDR3 DNA reads TGCGCCAGCAGCCAAGATTTCGGCGGAGGGCAGATCAATGGCTACACCTTC. Translation gives CASSQDFGGGQINGYTF.

The chain uses TRBV18 and TRBJ2-7, with D unresolved. CDR3 size: 16 residues. From germline, CDR1 is KGHSH and CDR2 LQKENI. Trimming removed 2 bases at V and 5 bases at J, with 19 bases between. In nucleotides, the CDR3 is TGTGCCAGCTCACCAATGGCAGGCCCCCTATCGGACGAGCAGTACTTC. As protein: CASSPMAGPLSDEQYF.

This clone was found a few times. The genes are TRBV10-3 and TRBJ2-7; tentatively, D is TRBD2 (6 bases). The CDR3 extends over 12 amino acids. The germline gives CDR1 ENHRY, CDR2 SYGVKD. The germline V and J ends were trimmed by 10 bases and 3 bases, with 13 bases remaining between them. CDR3 DNA sequence: TGTGCCACTCGAGGGGACTTCTACGAGCAGTACTTC. It yields the protein CATRGDFYEQYF.

The rearrangement uses TRBV5-1 and TRBJ2-7; 9 bases match TRBD2. The CDR3 has 14 amino acids. Germline V gives CDR1 SGHRS, CDR2 YFSETQ. V was pared by 3 bases and J by 6 bases, with 7 bases of the junction left unmatched. The CDR3 loop reads CASSSLAGEREQYF. The CDR3 nucleotides are TGCGCCAGCAGCTCTTTAGCGGGAGAACGCGAGCAGTACTTC. The variable domain in full, completed from reference TRBV5-1 and TRBJ2-7, reads KAGVTQTPRYLIKTRGQQVTLSCSPISGHRSVSWYQQTPGQGLQFLFEYFSETQRNKGNFPGRFSGRQFSNSRSEMNVSTLELGDSALYLCASSSLAGEREQYFGPGTRLTVT.

V is TRBV5-1 and J is TRBJ2-1; 7 bases map to TRBD1. CDR1 SGHRS and CDR2 YFSETQ come from the germline V gene. The V segment lost 3 bases and the J segment 5 bases; nucleotides outside the gene matches: 8. CDR3 length: 15 residues. CDR3 in DNA: TGCGCCAGCAGCTCCTCGGGACAGAGTCACAATGAGCAGTTCTTC. Encoded protein: CASSSSGQSHNEQFF.

The chain employs TRBV19 and TRBJ2-1, with D perhaps matching TRBD1 or TRBD2 (5 bases each). CDR1 and CDR2 (germline): LNHDA, SQIVND (reference sequence). The CDR3 contains 12 residues. V dropped 6 bases and J dropped 6 bases, with 9 bases sitting between them. The CDR3 region has the DNA TGTGCCAGTAGGGGACGGGGCAATGAGCAGTTCTTC. It yields the protein CASRGRGNEQFF.

The rearrangement uses TRBV28 and TRBJ2-7; 10 nucleotides line up with TRBD2. The CDR3 is 14 residues long. Germline V gene data show CDR1 as MDHEN and CDR2 as SYDVKM. V lost 5 bases and J lost 9; bases outside the gene matches: 10. The chain's CDR3 is CASSHSGRPLGQYF. The CDR3 region has the DNA TGTGCCAGCAGTCATAGCGGGAGGCCCCTTGGGCAGTACTTC.

The chain uses TRBV6-6 and TRBJ2-7, with D perhaps being TRBD1 or TRBD2 (5 bases each). This CDR3 is built from 14 residues. Looked up from germline, CDR1 is MNHNY and CDR2 is SVGAGI (reference sequence). Trimming removed 8 bases from V and 0 bases from J, with 14 bases in between. CDR3 residues: CASCKDGTSYEQYF. CDR3 bases: TGTGCCAGCTGTAAAGACGGGACCTCCTACGAGCAGTACTTC.

The V call is TRBV28, the J call TRBJ2-5; D gene ambiguous. Between the trimmed V and J ends, which lost 5 bases and 3 bases, there was a span of 19 bases. CDR1 and CDR2 from the germline V gene are MDHEN and SYDVKM. This CDR3 is 16 amino acids long. DNA of the CDR3: TGTGCCAGCAGTCCCGCATGGGCGGCGAGAGAAGAGACCCAGTACTTC. Translation gives CASSPAWAAREETQYF.

This chain connects TRBV11-3 to TRBJ2-1; possibly TRBD2 for D (5 bases). Trimming left V 2 bases short and J 5 bases short, with 10 bases between. The length of the CDR3 is 14 residues. Per the germline V gene, CDR1 is SGHNT and CDR2 is YENEEA. The chain's CDR3 is CASSLTRINNEQFF. CDR3 nucleotide sequence: TGTGCCAGCAGCTTAACTAGGATCAACAATGAGCAGTTCTTC.

The chain employs TRBV18 and TRBJ2-3; D is undetermined. V lost 3 bases and J lost 4, with 5 bases in between. The germline V gene has CDR1 KGHSH and CDR2 LQKENI. The CDR3 is 12 amino acids. CDR3 in DNA: TGTGCCAGCTCACCGACGTCAGATACGCAGTATTTT. Translated, it gives CASSPTSDTQYF.

The chain combines TRBV10-3 with TRBJ2-1; either TRBD1 or TRBD2 may supply D (5 bases each). Germline V gives CDR1 ENHRY, CDR2 SYGVKD. This CDR3 region has 12 residues. Trimming left V 4 bases short and J 10 bases short, with 11 bases between. In DNA form, the CDR3 reads TGTGCCATCAGTGCAACCCGGGACGAGCAGTTCTTC. This translates into CAISATRDEQFF.